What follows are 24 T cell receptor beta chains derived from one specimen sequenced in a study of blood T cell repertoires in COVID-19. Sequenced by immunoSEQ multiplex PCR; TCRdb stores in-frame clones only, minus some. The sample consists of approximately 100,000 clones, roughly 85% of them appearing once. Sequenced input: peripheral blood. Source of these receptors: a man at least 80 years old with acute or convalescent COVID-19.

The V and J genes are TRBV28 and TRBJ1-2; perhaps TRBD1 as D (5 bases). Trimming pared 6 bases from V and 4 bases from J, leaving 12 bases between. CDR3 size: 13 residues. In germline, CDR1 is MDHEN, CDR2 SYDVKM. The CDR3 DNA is TGTGCCAGCAGCCTTGGGGGGACCTATGGCTACACCTTC. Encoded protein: CASSLGGTYGYTF.

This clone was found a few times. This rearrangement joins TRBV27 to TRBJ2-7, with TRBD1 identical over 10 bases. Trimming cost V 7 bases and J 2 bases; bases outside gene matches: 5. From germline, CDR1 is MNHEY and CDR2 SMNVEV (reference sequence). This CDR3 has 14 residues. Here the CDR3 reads CASNKGQGTYEQYF. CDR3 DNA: TGTGCCAGCAATAAGGGACAGGGGACCTACGAGCAGTACTTC.

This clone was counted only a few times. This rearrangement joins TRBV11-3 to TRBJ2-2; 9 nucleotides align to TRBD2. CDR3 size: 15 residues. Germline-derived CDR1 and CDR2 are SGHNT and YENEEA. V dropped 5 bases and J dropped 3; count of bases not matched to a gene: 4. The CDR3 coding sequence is TGTGCCAGCAGCCCTACTAGCGGGTACACCGGGGAGCTGTTTTTT. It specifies CASSPTSGYTGELFF.

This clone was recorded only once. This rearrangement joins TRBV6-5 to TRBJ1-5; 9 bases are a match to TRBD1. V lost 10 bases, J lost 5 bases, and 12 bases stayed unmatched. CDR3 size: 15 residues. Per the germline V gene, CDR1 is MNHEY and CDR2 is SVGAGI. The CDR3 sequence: CATKTGQGNYQPQHF. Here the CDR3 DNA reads TGTGCCACCAAAACGGGACAGGGAAACTATCAGCCCCAGCATTTT.

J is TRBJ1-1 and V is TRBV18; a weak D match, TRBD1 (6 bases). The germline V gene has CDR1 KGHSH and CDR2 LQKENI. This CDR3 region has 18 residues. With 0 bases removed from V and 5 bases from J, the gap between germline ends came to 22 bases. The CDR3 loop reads CASSPPAAGVRISTEAFF. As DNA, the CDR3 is TGTGCCAGCTCACCACCGGCAGCAGGGGTTAGGATTTCGACTGAAGCTTTCTTT.

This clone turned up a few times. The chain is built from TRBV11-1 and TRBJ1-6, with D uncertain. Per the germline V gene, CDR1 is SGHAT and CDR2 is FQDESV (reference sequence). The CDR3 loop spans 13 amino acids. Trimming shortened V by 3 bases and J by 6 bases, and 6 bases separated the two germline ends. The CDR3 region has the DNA TGTGCCAGCAGCTTCTCACTTAATTCACCCCTCCACTTT. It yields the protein CASSFSLNSPLHF.

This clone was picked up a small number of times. In DNA, the CDR3 is TGCGCCAGCAGCTTGGCTTTGGGCGGGGGGCGAGCCTACAATGAGCAGTTCTTC. Translation gives CASSLALGGGRAYNEQFF. This rearrangement joins TRBV5-1 to TRBJ2-1; 8 bases fit TRBD2. From germline, CDR1 is SGHRS and CDR2 YFSETQ. The V segment lost 0 bases and the J segment 2 bases; nucleotides outside the gene matches: 10. CDR3 length equals 18 residues.

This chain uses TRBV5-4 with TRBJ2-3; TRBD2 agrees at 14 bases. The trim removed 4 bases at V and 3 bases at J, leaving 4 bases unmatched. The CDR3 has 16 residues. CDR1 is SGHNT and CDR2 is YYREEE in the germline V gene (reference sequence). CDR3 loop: CASSVGTSGSTDTQYF. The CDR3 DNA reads TGTGCCAGCAGCGTGGGGACTAGCGGGAGTACAGATACGCAGTATTTT. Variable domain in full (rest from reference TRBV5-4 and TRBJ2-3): ETGVTQSPTHLIKTRGQQVTLRCSSQSGHNTVSWYQQALGQGPQFIFQYYREEENGRGNFPPRFSGLQFPNYSSELNVNALELDDSALYLCASSVGTSGSTDTQYFGPGTRLTVL.

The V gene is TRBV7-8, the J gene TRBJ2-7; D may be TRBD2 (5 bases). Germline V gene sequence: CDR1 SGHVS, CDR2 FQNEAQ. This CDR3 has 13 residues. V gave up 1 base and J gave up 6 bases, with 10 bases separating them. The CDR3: CASSLGGIAEQYF. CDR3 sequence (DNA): TGTGCCAGCAGCTTAGGAGGGATTGCCGAGCAGTACTTC. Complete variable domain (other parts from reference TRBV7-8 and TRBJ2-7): GAGVSQSPRYKVAKRGQDVALRCDPISGHVSLFWYQQALGQGPEFLTYFQNEAQLDKSGLPSDRFFAERPEGSVSTLKIQRTQQEDSAVYLCASSLGGIAEQYFGPGTRLTVT.

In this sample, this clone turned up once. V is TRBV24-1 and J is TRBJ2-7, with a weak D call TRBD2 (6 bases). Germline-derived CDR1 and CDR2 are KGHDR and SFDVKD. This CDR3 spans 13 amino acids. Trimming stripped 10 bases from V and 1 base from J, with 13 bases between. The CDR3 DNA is TGTGCCACAGCGCAGGGAGGTTCCTACGAGCAGTACTTC. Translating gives CATAQGGSYEQYF.

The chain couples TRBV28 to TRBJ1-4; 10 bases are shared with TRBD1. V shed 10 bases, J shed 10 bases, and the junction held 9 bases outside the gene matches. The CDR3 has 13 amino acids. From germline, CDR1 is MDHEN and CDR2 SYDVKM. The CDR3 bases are TGTGCCACCCAGACAGGGGGCTTTGGAAAACTGTTTTTT. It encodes CATQTGGFGKLFF.

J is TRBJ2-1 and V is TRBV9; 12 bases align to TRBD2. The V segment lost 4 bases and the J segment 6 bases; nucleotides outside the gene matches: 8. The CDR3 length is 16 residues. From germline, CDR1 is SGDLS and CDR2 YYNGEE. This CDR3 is CASSTLLAGGGNEQFF. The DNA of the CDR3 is TGTGCCAGCAGCACCCTTCTAGCGGGAGGGGGCAATGAGCAGTTCTTC.

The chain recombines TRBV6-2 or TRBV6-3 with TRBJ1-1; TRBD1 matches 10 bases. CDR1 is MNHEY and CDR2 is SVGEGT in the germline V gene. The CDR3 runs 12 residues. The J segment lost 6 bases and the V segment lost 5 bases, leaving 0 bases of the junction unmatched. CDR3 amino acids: CASSGTGAEAFF. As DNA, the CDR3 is TGTGCCAGCAGTGGGACAGGGGCTGAAGCTTTCTTT.

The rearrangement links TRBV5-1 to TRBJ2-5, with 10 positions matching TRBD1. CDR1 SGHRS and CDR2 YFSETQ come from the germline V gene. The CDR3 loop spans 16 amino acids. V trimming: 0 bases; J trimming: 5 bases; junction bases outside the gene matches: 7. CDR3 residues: CASSLEGQGTSETQYF. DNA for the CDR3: TGCGCCAGCAGCTTGGAGGGACAGGGGACCTCCGAGACCCAGTACTTC.

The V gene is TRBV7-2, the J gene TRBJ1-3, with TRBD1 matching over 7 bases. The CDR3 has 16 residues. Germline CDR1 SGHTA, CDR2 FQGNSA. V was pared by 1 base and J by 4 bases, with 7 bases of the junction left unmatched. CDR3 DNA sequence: TGTGCCAGCAGCTTAGAGGCCACAGGGGCCGGAAACACCATATATTTT. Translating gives CASSLEATGAGNTIYF.

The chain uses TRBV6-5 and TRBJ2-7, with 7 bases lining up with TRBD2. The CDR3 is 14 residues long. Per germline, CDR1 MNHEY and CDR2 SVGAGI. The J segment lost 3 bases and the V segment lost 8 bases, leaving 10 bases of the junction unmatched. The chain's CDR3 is CASSFTGGGYEQYF. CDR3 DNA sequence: TGTGCCAGCTCCTTTACGGGAGGAGGCTACGAGCAGTACTTC.

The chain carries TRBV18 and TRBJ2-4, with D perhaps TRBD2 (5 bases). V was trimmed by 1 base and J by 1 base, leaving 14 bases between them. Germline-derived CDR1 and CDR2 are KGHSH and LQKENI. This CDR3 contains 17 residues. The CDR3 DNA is TGTGCCAGCTCACCACGTGAGGGAATGGAGGCCAAAAACATTCAGTACTTC. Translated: CASSPREGMEAKNIQYF.

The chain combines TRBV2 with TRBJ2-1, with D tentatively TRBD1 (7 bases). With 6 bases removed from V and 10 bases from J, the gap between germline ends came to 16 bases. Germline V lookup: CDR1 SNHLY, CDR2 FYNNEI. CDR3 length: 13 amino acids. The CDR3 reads CASRAGGIREQFF. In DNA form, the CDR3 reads TGTGCCAGCAGGGCAGGGGGGATACGGGAGCAGTTCTTC.

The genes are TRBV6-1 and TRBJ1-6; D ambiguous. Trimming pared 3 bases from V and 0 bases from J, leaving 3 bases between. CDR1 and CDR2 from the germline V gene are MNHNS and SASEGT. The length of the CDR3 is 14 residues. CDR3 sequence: CASSDSSYNSPLHF. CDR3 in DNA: TGTGCCAGCAGTGACAGCTCCTATAATTCACCCCTCCACTTT.

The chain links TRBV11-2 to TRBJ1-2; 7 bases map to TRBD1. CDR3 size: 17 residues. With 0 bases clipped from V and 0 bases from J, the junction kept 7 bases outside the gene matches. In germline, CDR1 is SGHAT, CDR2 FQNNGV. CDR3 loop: CASSLDWAGQSNYGYTF. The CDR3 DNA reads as TGTGCCAGCAGCTTAGATTGGGCGGGACAGTCTAACTATGGCTACACCTTC. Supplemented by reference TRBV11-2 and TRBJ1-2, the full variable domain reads EAGVAQSPRYKIIEKRQSVAFWCNPISGHATLYWYQQILGQGPKLLIQFQNNGVVDDSQLPKDRFSAERLKGVDSTLKIQPAKLEDSAVYLCASSLDWAGQSNYGYTFGSGTRLTVV.

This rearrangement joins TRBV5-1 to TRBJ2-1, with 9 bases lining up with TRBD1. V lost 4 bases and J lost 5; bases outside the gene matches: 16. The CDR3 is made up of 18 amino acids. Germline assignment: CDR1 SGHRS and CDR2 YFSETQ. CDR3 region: CASSARSTGTGRNNEQFF. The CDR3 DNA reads TGCGCCAGCAGCGCAAGATCCACCGGGACAGGGAGAAACAATGAGCAGTTCTTC.

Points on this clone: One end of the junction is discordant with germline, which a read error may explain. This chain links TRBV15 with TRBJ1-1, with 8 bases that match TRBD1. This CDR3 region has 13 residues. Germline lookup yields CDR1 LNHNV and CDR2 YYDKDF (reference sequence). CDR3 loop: CATSRDGQGERKF. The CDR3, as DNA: TGTGCCACCAGCAGAGATGGACAGGGCGAACGAAAATTT.

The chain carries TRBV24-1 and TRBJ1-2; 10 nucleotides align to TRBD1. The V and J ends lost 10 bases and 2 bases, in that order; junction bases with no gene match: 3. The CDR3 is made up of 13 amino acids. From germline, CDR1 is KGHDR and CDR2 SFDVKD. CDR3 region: CATDRGGNYGYTF. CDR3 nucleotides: TGTGCCACGGACAGGGGGGGAAACTATGGCTACACCTTC.

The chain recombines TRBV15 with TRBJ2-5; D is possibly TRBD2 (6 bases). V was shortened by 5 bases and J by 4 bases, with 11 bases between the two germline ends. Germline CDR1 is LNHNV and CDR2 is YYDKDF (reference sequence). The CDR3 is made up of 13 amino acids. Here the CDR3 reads CATSGGDLETQYF. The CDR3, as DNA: TGTGCCACCAGCGGAGGGGACTTAGAGACCCAGTACTTC. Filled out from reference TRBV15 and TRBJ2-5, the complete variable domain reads DAMVIQNPRYQVTQFGKPVTLSCSQTLNHNVMYWYQQKSSQAPKLLFHYYDKDFNNEADTPDNFQSRRPNTSFCFLDIRSPGLGDTAMYLCATSGGDLETQYFGPGTRLLVL.